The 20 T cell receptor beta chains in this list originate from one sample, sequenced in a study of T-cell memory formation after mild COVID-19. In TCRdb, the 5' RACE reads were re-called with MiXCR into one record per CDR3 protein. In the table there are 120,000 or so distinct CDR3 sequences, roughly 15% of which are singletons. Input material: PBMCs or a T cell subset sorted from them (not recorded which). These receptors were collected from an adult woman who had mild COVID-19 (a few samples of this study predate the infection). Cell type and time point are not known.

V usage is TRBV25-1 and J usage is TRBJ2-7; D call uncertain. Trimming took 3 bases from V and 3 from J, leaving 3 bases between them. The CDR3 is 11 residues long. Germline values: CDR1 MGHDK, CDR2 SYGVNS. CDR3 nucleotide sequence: TGTGCCAGCAGTGACCACTACGAGCAGTACTTC. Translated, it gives CASSDHYEQYF.

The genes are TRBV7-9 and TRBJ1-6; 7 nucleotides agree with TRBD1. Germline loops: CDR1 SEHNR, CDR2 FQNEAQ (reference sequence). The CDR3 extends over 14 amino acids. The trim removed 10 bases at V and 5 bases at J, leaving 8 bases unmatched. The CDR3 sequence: CATTAGTDNSPLHF. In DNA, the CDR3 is TGTGCCACTACGGCCGGGACAGATAATTCACCCCTCCACTTT.

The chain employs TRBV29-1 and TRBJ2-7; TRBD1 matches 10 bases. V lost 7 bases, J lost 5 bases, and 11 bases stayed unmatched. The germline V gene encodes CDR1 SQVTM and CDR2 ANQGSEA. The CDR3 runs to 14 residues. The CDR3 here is CSGIGDRGFDEQYF. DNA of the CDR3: TGCAGCGGTATAGGGGACAGGGGTTTCGACGAGCAGTACTTC.

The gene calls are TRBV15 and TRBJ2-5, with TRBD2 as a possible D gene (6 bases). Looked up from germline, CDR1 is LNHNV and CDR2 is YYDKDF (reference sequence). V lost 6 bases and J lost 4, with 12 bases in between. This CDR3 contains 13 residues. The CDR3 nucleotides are TGTGCCACCAGTCCTAGCGTAGGAGAGACCCAGTACTTC. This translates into CATSPSVGETQYF.

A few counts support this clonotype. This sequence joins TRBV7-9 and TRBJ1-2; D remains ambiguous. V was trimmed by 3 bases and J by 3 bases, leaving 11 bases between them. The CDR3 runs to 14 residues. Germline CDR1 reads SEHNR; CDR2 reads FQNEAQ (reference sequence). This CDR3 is CASSFKAAHYGYTF. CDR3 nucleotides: TGTGCCAGCAGCTTCAAGGCAGCACACTATGGCTACACCTTC.

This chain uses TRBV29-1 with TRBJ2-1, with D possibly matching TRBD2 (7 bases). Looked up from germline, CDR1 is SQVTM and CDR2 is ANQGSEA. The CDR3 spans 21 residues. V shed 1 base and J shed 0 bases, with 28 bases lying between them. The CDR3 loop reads CSVEGLFISSGGSSSYNEQFF. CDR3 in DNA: TGCAGCGTTGAAGGCCTTTTTATCTCCTCGGGGGGCTCGAGCTCCTACAATGAGCAGTTCTTC.

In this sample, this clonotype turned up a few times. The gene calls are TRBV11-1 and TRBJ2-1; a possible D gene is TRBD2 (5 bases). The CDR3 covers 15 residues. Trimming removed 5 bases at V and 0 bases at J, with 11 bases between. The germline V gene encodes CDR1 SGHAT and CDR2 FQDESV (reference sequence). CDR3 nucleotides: TGTGCCAGCAGCCCCGGGATAAGCTCCTACAATGAGCAGTTCTTC. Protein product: CASSPGISSYNEQFF.

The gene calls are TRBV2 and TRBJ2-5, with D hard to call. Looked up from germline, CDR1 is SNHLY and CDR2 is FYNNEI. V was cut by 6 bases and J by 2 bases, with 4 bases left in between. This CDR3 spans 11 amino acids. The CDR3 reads CASRRQETQYF. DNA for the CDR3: TGTGCCAGCAGACGGCAAGAGACCCAGTACTTC.

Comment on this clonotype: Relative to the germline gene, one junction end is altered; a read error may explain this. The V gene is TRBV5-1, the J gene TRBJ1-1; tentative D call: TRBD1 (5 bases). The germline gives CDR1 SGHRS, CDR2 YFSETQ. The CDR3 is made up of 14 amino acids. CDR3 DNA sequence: TGCGCCAGCAGCTTGACGGGGCTGAAGACTGAAGCTTTCTTT. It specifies CASSLTGLKTEAFF.

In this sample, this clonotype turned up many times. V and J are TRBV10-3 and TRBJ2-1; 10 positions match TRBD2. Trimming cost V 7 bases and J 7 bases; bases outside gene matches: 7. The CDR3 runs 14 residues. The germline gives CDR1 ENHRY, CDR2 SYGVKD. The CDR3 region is CAIMLASGSNEQFF. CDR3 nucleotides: TGTGCCATCATGCTGGCTAGCGGGAGTAATGAGCAGTTCTTC.

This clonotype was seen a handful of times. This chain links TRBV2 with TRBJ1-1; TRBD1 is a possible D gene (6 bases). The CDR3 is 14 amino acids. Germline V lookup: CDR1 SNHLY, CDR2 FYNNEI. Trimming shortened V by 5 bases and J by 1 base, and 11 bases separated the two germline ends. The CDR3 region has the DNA TGTGCCAGCAGTCCCCACAGGGCGAACACTGAAGCTTTCTTT. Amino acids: CASSPHRANTEAFF.

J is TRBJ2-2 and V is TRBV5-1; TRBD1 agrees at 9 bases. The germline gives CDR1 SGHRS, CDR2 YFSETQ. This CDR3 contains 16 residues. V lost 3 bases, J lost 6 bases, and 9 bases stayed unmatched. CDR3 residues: CASSSTGTGLAGELFF. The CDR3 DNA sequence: TGCGCCAGCAGCTCGACCGGGACAGGGTTGGCCGGGGAGCTGTTTTTT.

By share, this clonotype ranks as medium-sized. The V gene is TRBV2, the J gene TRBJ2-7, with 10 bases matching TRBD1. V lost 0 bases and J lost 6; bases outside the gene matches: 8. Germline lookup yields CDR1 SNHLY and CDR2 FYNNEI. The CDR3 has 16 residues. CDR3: CASSEALDRGAVEQYF. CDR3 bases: TGTGCCAGCAGTGAAGCCTTGGACAGGGGGGCTGTCGAGCAGTACTTC.

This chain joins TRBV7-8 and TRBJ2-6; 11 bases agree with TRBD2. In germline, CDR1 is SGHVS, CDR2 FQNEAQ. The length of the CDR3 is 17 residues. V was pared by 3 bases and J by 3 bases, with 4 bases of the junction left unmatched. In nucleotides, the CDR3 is TGTGCCAGCAGCTTGACTAGCGGGATGCGTGGGGCCAACGTCCTGACTTTC. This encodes CASSLTSGMRGANVLTF.

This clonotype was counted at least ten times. CDR3 in amino acids: CASSSDSRLRAPEQFF. DNA of the CDR3: TGTGCCAGCAGCTCTGACTCTCGCCTCAGGGCTCCTGAGCAGTTCTTC. This sequence joins TRBV7-2 and TRBJ2-1; D is perhaps TRBD1 (5 bases). The V end lost 4 bases, the J end lost 9 bases, and 22 bases lay between the germline ends. The CDR3 has 16 residues. Germline CDR1 is SGHTA and CDR2 is FQGNSA.

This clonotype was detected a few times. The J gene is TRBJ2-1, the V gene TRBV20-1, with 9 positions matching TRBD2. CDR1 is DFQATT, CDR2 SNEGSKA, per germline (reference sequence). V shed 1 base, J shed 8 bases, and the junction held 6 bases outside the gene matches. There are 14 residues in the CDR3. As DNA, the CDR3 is TGCAGTGCTAGAGGTAGCGGGGGTATCTATGAGCAGTTCTTC. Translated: CSARGSGGIYEQFF.

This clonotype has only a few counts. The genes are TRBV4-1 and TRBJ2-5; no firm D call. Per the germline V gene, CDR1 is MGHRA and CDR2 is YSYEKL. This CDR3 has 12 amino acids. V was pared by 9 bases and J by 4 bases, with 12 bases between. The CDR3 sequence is CASSRTRETQYF. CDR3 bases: TGCGCCAGTTCTAGAACTCGAGAGACCCAGTACTTC.

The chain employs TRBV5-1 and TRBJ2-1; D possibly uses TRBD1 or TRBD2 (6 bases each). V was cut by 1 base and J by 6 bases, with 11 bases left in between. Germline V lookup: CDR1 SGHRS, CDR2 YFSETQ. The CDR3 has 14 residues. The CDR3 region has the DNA TGCGCCAGCAGCTTGTATCCGGGGGCCAATGAGCAGTTCTTC. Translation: CASSLYPGANEQFF.

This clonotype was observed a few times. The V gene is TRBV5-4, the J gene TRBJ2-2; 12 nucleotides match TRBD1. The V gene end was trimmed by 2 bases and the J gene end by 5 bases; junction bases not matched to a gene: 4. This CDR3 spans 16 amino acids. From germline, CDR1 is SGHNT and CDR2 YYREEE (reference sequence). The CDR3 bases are TGTGCCAGCAGCTTCGGGACAGGGGGCTCAACCGGGGAGCTGTTTTTT. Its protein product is CASSFGTGGSTGELFF.

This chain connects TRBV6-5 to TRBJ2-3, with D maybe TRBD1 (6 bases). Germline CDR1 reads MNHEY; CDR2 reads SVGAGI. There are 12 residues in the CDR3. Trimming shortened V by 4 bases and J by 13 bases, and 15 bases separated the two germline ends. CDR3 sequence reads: CASSLVGQIEYF. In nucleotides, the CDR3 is TGTGCCAGCAGTTTAGTCGGACAGATAGAGTATTTT.